This passage covers 18 T cell receptor beta chains from one sample sequenced in a study of blood T cell repertoires in COVID-19. Repertoires were generated with immunoSEQ multiplex PCR, while TCRdb's copy carries only in-frame clones and drops some. The data show 50,000 to 65,000 clones, 65% to 90% seen once. The sequenced sample was peripheral blood. These receptors all come from a man aged 35 to 55 with acute or convalescent COVID-19.

The rearrangement joins TRBV7-2 to TRBJ1-1; 8 bases are a match to TRBD1. Germline CDR1 and CDR2: SGHTA and FQGNSA. The CDR3 contains 14 residues. Germline trimming cut 7 bases from V and 0 bases from J; bases unmatched to any gene: 4. The CDR3 DNA is TGTGCCAGCACCAGGGACAGGCTGAACACTGAAGCTTTCTTT. It codes for CASTRDRLNTEAFF.

This chain joins TRBV12-3 or TRBV12-4 and TRBJ1-1; possible D gene TRBD1, 5 bases. The CDR3 has 13 residues. The ends were cut back, 3 bases at V and 4 bases at J, with 9 bases in the middle. The chain's CDR3 is CASSFQDTTEAFF. For the CDR3, the DNA is TGTGCCAGCAGTTTCCAGGACACCACTGAAGCTTTCTTT.

The chain couples TRBV3-1 (or the pseudogene TRBV3-2) to TRBJ1-2, with D perhaps TRBD1 (5 bases). V shed 3 bases and J shed 3 bases, with 5 bases lying between them. CDR1 LGHDT and CDR2 YNNKEL come from the germline V gene (reference sequence). The length of the CDR3 is 12 residues. The CDR3 is CASSHRDYGYTF. The CDR3 DNA sequence: TGTGCCAGCAGCCACAGGGACTATGGCTACACCTTC.

This chain connects TRBV5-8 to TRBJ1-3; no firm D call. The CDR3 length is 16 residues. Germline values: CDR1 SGHTS, CDR2 YDEGEE. Between the trimmed V and J ends, which lost 4 bases and 2 bases, there was a span of 16 bases. CDR3 protein: CASSSRVTVPGNTIYF. CDR3 bases: TGTGCCAGCAGCAGCCGGGTAACCGTCCCTGGAAACACCATATATTTT.

The chain recombines TRBV25-1 with TRBJ1-2, with D uncertain. Germline V lookup: CDR1 MGHDK, CDR2 SYGVNS. Trimming took off 5 bases at V and 8 bases at J, with 9 bases between the two ends. The CDR3 has 11 residues. DNA of the CDR3: TGTGCCAGCAGTCCCTCTCCGGGCTACACCTTC. Protein: CASSPSPGYTF.

This clone was picked up a small number of times. The chain combines TRBV27 with TRBJ1-1; a possible D gene is TRBD1 (5 bases). Germline values: CDR1 MNHEY, CDR2 SMNVEV (reference sequence). V was clipped by 5 bases and J by 2 bases, with 12 bases between them. The CDR3 sequence is 14 residues long. This CDR3 reads CASSIHGGNTEAFF. The CDR3 region has the DNA TGTGCCAGCAGTATTCACGGGGGTAACACTGAAGCTTTCTTT.

The gene calls are TRBV6-5 and TRBJ2-5, with TRBD2 identical over 7 bases. V was pared by 7 bases and J by 1 base, with 6 bases of the junction left unmatched. The germline V gene has CDR1 MNHEY and CDR2 SVGAGI. The CDR3 contains 14 residues. CDR3 coding DNA: TGTGCCAGCATCCCCGGGGGGTCCCAAGAGACCCAGTACTTC. Its translation is CASIPGGSQETQYF.

The chain combines TRBV7-6 with TRBJ2-3; no definite D call. With 5 bases removed from V and 1 base from J, the gap between germline ends came to 10 bases. Germline assignment: CDR1 SGHVS and CDR2 FNYEAQ. The CDR3 runs 14 residues. The CDR3 DNA is TGTGCCAGCAGCCAAACGACACGCACAGATACGCAGTATTTT. Amino acids: CASSQTTRTDTQYF.

The V call is TRBV5-1, the J call TRBJ1-6; no clear D. Germline V gene lookup returns CDR1 SGHRS and CDR2 YFSETQ. Trimming took 0 bases from V and 6 from J, leaving 7 bases between them. CDR3 length: 14 amino acids. The CDR3 protein is CASSLEAGNSPLHF. The CDR3 nucleotides are TGCGCCAGCAGCTTGGAGGCAGGTAATTCACCCCTCCACTTT.

The chain links TRBV10-3 to TRBJ1-1; D is perhaps TRBD1 (6 bases). CDR1 is ENHRY, CDR2 SYGVKD, per germline. Trimming removed 6 bases from V and 0 bases from J, with 8 bases in between. The CDR3 extends over 13 amino acids. The chain's CDR3 is CAIRDRMNTEAFF. The CDR3 nucleotides read TGTGCCATCAGGGACAGAATGAACACTGAAGCTTTCTTT.

The rearrangement joins TRBV10-3 to TRBJ2-5; 7 nucleotides align to TRBD1. Germline CDR1 ENHRY, CDR2 SYGVKD. Losses at the gene ends were 3 bases for V and 5 bases for J; bases not matched to a gene: 6. The CDR3 runs 14 residues. CDR3 coding DNA: TGTGCCATCAGTGAACAGGGGACCGGGGAGACCCAGTACTTC. The encoded protein is CAISEQGTGETQYF.

The chain uses TRBV9 and TRBJ2-5; TRBD2 agrees at 10 bases. The CDR3 spans 17 residues. V lost 4 bases, J lost 2 bases, and 11 bases stayed unmatched. Germline-derived CDR1 and CDR2 are SGDLS and YYNGEE. CDR3 in DNA: TGTGCCAGCAGCCTCGGCCCAGCGGGGGGGCCTCAAGAGACCCAGTACTTC. Encoded protein: CASSLGPAGGPQETQYF.

This chain connects TRBV11-2 to TRBJ2-2; D is ambiguous. V shed 1 base and J shed 6 bases, with 12 bases lying between them. Germline V lookup: CDR1 SGHAT, CDR2 FQNNGV. This CDR3 spans 15 amino acids. The CDR3 spells CASSLVRALPGELFF. The CDR3 DNA sequence: TGTGCCAGCAGCTTAGTCCGAGCTTTACCCGGGGAGCTGTTTTTT.

This clone appeared a single time. This sequence joins TRBV5-4 and TRBJ2-4, with 7 bases aligning to TRBD2. CDR3 length: 15 residues. The junction had 5 bases not matched to a gene; V was cut back by 0 bases and J by 5 bases. Per germline, CDR1 SGHNT and CDR2 YYREEE (reference sequence). This CDR3 reads CASSLAAGRENIQYF. CDR3 bases: TGTGCCAGCAGCTTGGCGGCAGGGAGGGAAAACATTCAGTACTTC.

V is TRBV4-1 and J is TRBJ1-4; TRBD1 matches at 7 bases. CDR1 is MGHRA, CDR2 YSYEKL, per germline. The CDR3 sequence is 15 residues long. The V gene end was trimmed by 3 bases and the J gene end by 8 bases; junction bases not matched to a gene: 9. CDR3 in DNA: TGCGCCAGCAGCCATAGAGACAGGGCGGAGGAAAAACTGTTTTTT. Translating it yields CASSHRDRAEEKLFF.

This chain joins TRBV29-1 and TRBJ1-2; TRBD1 matches at 7 bases. The germline V gene encodes CDR1 SQVTM and CDR2 ANQGSEA. With 7 bases clipped from V and 8 bases from J, the junction kept 13 bases outside the gene matches. The CDR3 consists of 13 residues. The CDR3 DNA is TGCAGCGACCGACAGGGTACATTCGGGGGCTACACCTTC. This encodes CSDRQGTFGGYTF.

The rearrangement links TRBV19 to TRBJ1-5; D gene uncertain. The germline V gene has CDR1 LNHDA and CDR2 SQIVND (reference sequence). The V and J ends lost 6 bases and 2 bases respectively, with 8 bases between them. The CDR3 contains 13 residues. CDR3 sequence (DNA): TGTGCCAGTAGAGGTCAGGGCAATCAGCCCCAGCATTTT. This translates into CASRGQGNQPQHF. Based on the CDR3 plus reference TRBV19 and TRBJ1-5, the full variable domain is DGGITQSPKYLFRKEGQNVTLSCEQNLNHDAMYWYRQDPGQGLRLIYYSQIVNDFQKGDIAEGYSVSREKKESFPLTVTSAQKNPTAFYLCASRGQGNQPQHFGDGTRLSIL.

The rearrangement joins TRBV6-6 to TRBJ1-5, with TRBD1 matching 8 bases. With V trimmed by 0 bases and J by 5 bases, 6 bases remained unmatched. Germline V lookup: CDR1 MNHNY, CDR2 SVGAGI (reference sequence). The length of the CDR3 is 16 residues. The CDR3 sequence: CASSYSTHRGDQPQHF. As DNA, the CDR3 is TGTGCCAGCAGTTACTCGACCCACAGGGGGGATCAGCCCCAGCATTTT.